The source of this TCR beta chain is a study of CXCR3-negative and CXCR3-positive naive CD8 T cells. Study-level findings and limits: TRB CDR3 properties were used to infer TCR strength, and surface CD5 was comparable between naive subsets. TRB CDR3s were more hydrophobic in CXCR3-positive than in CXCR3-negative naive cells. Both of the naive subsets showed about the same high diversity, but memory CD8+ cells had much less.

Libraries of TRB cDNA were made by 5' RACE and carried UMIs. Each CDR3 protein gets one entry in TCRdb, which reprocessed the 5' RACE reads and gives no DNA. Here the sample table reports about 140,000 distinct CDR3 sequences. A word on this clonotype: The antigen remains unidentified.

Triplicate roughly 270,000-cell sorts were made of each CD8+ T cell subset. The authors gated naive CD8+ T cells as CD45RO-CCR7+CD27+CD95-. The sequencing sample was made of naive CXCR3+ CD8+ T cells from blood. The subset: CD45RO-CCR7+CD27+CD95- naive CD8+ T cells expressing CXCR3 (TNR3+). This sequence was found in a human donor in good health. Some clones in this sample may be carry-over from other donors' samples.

CDR3 loop: CASSFRQGINEKLFF. The chain has TRBV7-9 and TRBJ1-4; the TCRdb D gene call, TRBD1, has no DNA to confirm it. CDR3 length equals 15 residues. Germline-derived CDR1 and CDR2 are SEHNR and FQNEAQ (reference sequence).